This entry is about one T cell receptor (beta chain). This CDR3 is 15 amino acids long. Germline assignment: CDR1 SGHNT and CDR2 YYREEE (reference sequence). The V end was cut by 0 bases, the J end by 9 bases, with 16 bases between. This record comes from a study of blood T cell repertoires in COVID-19. Study details: The study drew acute and convalescent COVID-19 samples from the United States, Italy and Spain. PBMCs, B-cell-depleted T cells, or T cells were the source of the cDNA or gDNA that made up the material.

In the original processing: By means of reference gene primer amplification, nucleated cell counts were estimated. Sequenced by immunoSEQ multiplex PCR; TCRdb stores in-frame clones only, minus some. That table furnishes V, J and clone size, whereas the DNA furnished D and trimming. The sample carries about 70,000 clones, approximately 90% recorded once. J is TRBJ2-1 and V is TRBV5-4; no reliable D call. The TCR sequence derives from a human donor in a cohort sampled during active COVID-19. The source material was peripheral blood. The CDR3 loop is CASSLGVSSTSEQFF. The DNA of the CDR3 is TGTGCCAGCAGCTTGGGAGTTAGCTCCACGAGTGAGCAGTTCTTC.